The T cell receptor (beta chain) under discussion was sequenced for a study of T-cell reconstitution after alpha-beta-depleted transplantation in children. Unique molecular identifiers were used in preparing the TCRbeta library. Each CDR3 protein gets one entry after TCRdb re-called the PCR reads with MiXCR. The data contain about half a million distinct CDR3 sequences, about 12% of them seen just once; the ten biggest clones take up less than 6.5%. At least ten counts were recorded for this clonotype. The CDR3 covers 15 residues. V lost 4 bases to trimming and J lost 0 bases, with 10 bases between them. Germline CDR1 and CDR2: MNHEY and SVGAGI.

The receptor was isolated from a human donor who donated a stem cell graft to a child with combined immunodeficiency. The rearrangement joins TRBV6-5 to TRBJ1-3, with D possibly matching TRBD1 (6 bases). Here the sequenced sample was PBMCs from the stem cell graft donor, taken from the stem cell graft. The CDR3 nucleotides are TGTGCCAGCAGTTCAGGGGCCCTCTCTGGAAACACCATATATTTT. It translates to CASSSGALSGNTIYF.